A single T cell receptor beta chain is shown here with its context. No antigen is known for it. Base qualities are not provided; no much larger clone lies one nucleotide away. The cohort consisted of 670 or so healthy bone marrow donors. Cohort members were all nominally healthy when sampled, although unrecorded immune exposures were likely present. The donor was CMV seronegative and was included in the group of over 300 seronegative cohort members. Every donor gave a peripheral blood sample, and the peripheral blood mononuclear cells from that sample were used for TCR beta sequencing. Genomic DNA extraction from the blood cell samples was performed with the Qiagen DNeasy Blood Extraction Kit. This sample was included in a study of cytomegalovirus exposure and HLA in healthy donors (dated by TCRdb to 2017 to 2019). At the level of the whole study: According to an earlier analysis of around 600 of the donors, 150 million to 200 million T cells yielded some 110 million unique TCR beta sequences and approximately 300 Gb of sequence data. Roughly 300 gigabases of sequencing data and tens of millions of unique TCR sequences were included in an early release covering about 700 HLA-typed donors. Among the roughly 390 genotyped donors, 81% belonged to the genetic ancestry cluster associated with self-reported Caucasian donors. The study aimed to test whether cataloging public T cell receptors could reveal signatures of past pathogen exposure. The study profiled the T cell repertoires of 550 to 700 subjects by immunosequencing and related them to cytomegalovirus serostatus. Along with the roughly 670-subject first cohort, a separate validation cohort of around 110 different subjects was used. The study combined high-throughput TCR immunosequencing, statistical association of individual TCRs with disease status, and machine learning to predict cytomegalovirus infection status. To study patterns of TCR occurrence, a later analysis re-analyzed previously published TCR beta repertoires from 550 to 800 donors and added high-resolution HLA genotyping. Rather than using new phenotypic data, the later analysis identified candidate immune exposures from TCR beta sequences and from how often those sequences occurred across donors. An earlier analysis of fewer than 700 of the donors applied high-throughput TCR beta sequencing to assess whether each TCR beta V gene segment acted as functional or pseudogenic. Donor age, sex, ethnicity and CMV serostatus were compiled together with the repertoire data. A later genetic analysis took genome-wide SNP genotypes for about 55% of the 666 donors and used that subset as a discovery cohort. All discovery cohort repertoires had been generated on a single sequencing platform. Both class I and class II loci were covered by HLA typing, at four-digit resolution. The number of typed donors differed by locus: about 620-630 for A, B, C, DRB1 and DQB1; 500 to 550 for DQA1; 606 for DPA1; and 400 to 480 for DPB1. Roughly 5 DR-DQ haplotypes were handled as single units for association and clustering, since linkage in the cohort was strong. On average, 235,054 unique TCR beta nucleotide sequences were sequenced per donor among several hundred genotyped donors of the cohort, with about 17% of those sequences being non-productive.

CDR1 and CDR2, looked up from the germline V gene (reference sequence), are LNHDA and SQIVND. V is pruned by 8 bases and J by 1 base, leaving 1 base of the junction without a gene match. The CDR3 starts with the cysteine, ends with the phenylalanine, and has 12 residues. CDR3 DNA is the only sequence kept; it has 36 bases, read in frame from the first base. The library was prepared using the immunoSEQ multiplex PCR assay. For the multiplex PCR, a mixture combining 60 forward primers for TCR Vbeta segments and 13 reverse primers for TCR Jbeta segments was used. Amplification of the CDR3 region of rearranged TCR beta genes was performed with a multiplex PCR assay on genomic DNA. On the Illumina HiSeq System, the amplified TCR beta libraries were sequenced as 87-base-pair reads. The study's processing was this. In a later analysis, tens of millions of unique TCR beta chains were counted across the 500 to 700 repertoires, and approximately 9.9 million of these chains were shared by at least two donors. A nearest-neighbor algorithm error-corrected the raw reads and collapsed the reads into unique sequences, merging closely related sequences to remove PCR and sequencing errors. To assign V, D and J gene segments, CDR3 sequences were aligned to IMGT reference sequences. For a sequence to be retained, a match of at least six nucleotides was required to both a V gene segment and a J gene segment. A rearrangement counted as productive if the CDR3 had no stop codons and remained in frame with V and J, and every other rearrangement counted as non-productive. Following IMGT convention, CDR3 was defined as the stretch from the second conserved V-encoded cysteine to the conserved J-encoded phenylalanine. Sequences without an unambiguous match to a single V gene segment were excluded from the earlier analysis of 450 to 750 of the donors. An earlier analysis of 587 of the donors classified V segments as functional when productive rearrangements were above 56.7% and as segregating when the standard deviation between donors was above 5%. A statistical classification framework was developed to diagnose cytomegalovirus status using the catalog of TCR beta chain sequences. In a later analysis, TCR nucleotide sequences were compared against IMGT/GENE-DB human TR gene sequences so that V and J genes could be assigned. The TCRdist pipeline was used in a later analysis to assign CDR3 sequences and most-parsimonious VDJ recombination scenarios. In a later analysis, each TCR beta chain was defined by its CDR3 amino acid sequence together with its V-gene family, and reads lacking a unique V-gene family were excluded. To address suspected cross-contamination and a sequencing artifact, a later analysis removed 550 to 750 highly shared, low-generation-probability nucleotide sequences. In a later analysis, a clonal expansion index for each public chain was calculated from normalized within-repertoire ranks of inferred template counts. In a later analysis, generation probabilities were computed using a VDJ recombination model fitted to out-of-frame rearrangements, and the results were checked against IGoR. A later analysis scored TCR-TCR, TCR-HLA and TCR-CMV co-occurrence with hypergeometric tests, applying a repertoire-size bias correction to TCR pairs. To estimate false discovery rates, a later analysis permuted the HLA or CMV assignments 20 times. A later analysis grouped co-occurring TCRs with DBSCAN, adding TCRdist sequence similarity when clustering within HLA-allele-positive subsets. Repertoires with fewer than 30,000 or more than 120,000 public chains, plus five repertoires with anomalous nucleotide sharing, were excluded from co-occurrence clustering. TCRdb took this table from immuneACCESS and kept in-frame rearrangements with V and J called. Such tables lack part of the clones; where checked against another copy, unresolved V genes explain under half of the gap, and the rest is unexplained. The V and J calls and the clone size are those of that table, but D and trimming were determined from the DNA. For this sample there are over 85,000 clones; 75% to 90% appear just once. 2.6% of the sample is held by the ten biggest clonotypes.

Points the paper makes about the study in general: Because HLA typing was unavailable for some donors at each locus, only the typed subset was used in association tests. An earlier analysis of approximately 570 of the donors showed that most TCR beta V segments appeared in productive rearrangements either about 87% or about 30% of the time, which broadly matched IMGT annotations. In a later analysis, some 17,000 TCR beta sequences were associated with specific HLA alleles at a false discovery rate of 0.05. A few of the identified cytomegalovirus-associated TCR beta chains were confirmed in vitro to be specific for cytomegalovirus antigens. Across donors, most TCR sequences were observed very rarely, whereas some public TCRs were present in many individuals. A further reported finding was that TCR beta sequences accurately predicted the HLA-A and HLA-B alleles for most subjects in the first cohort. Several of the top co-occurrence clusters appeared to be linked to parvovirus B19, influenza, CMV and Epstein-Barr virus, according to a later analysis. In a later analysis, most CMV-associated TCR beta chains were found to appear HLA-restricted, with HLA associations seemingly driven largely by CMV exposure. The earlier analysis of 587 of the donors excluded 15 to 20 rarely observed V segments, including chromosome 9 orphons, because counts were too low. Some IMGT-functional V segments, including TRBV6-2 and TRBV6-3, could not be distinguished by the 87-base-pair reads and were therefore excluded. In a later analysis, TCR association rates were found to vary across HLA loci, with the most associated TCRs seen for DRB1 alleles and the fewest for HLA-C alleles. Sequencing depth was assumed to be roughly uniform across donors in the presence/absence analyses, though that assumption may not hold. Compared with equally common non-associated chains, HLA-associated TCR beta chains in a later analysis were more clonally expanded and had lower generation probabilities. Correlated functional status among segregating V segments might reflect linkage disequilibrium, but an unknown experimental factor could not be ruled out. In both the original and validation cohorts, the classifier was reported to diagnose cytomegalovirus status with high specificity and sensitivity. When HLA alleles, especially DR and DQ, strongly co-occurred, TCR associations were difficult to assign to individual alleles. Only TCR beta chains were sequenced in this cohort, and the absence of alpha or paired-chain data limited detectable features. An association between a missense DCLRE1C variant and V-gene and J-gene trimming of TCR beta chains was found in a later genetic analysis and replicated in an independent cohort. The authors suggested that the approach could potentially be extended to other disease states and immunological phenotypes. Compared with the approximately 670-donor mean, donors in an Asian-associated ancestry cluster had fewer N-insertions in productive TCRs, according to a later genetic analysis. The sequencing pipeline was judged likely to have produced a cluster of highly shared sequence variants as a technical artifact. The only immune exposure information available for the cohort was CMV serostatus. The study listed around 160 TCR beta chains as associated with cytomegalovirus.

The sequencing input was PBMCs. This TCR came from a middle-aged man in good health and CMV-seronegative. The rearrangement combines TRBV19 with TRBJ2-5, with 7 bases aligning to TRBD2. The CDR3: CASGTTQETQYF. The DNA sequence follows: TGTGCCAGTGGGACTACCCAAGAGACCCAGTACTTC. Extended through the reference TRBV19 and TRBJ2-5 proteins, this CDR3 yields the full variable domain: DGGITQSPKYLFRKEGQNVTLSCEQNLNHDAMYWYRQDPGQGLRLIYYSQIVNDFQKGDIAEGYSVSREKKESFPLTVTSAQKNPTAFYLCASGTTQETQYFGPGTRLLVL.